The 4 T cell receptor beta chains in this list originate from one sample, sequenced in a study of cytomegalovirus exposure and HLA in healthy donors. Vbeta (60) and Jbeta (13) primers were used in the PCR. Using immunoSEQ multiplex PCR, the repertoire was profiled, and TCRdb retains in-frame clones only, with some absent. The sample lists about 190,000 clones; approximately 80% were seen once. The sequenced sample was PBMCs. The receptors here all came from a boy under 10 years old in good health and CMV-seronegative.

The CDR3 DNA follows: TGCGCCAGCAGCTTGGTTTTGGTAGCGGGCCCACAAGAGACCCAGTACTTC. It specifies CASSLVLVAGPQETQYF. The chain is built from TRBV5-1 and TRBJ2-5; 7 bases fit TRBD2. This CDR3 has 17 amino acids. Per the germline V gene, CDR1 is SGHRS and CDR2 is YFSETQ. V lost 0 bases to trimming and J lost 2 bases; unmatched junction nucleotides: 10.

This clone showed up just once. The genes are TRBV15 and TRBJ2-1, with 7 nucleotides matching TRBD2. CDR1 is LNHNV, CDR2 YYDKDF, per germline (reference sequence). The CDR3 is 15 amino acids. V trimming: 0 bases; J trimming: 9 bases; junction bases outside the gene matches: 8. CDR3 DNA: TGTGCCACCAGCAGAGATGGGGGAGGGTGGTTTGAGCAGTTCTTC. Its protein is CATSRDGGGWFEQFF.

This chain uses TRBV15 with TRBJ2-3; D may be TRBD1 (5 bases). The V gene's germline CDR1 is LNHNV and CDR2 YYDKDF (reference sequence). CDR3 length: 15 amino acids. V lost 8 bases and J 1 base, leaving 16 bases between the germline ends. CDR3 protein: CATGHPIIGTDTQYF. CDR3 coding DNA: TGTGCCACCGGACACCCCATCATTGGCACAGATACGCAGTATTTT.

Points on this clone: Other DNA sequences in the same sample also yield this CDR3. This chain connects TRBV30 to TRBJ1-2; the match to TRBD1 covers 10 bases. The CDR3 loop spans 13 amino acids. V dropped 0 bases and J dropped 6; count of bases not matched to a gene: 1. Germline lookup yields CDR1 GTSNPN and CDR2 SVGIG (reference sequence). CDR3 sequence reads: CAWSVGTGDGYTF. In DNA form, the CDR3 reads TGTGCCTGGAGTGTAGGGACAGGGGATGGCTACACCTTC.